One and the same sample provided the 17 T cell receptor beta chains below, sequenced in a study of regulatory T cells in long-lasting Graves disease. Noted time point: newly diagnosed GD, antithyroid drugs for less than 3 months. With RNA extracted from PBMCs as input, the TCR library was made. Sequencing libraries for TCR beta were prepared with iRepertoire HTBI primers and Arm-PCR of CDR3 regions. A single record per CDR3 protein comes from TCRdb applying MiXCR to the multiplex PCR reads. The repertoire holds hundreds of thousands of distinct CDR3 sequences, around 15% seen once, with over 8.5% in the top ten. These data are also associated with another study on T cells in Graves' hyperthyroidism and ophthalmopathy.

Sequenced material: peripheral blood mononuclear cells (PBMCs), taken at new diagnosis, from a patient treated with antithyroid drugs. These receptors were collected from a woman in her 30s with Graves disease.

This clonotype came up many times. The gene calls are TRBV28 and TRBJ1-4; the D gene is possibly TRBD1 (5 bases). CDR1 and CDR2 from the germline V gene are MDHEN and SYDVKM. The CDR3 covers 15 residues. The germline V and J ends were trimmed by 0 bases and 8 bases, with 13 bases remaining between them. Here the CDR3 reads CASSLWTARKEKLFF. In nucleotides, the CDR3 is TGTGCCAGCAGTTTATGGACAGCCCGGAAGGAAAAACTGTTTTTT.

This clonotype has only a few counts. Here the CDR3 DNA reads TGCATTTGTAGCGGGAGAGTTCCCGGGGAGCTGTTTTTT. Translating gives CICSGRVPGELFF. The V call is TRBV29-1, the J call TRBJ2-2, with 9 bases aligning to TRBD2. In germline, CDR1 is SQVTM, CDR2 ANQGSEA. The CDR3 is 13 residues long.

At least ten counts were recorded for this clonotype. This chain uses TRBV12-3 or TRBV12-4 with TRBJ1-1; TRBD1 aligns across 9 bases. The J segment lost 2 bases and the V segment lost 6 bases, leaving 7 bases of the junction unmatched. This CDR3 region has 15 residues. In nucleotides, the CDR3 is TGTGCCAGCAGACACCGGACAGGGGAAAACACTGAAGCTTTCTTT. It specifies CASRHRTGENTEAFF.

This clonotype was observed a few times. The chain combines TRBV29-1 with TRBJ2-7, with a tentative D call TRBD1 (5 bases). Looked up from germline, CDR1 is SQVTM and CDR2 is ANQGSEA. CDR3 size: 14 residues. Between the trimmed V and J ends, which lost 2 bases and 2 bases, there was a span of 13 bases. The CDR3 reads CSVEPQGSAYEQYF. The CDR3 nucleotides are TGCAGCGTTGAACCCCAGGGTTCTGCCTACGAGCAGTACTTC.

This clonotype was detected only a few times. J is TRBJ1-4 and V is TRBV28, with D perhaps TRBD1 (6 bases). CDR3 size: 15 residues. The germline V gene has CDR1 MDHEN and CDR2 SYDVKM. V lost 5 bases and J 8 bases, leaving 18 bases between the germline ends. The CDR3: CASSPLGGGEEKLFF. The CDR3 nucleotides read TGTGCCAGCAGTCCCCTGGGGGGGGGCGAGGAAAAACTGTTTTTT.

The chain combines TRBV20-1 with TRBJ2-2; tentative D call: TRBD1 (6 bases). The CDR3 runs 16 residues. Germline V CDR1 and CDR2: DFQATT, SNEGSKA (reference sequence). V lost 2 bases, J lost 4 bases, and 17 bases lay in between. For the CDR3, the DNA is TGCAGTGCTAGAAGGTCAGGGGCCTTCTTCACCGGGGAGCTGTTTTTT. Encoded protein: CSARRSGAFFTGELFF.

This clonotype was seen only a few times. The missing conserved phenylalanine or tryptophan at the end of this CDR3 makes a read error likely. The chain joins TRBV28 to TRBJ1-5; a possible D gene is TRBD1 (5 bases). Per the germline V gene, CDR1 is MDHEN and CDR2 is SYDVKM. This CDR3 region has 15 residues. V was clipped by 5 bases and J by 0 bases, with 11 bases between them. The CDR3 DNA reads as TGTGCCAGCAGTCCTGACAGAGATAGCAATCAGCCCCAGCATCTT. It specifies CASSPDRDSNQPQHL.

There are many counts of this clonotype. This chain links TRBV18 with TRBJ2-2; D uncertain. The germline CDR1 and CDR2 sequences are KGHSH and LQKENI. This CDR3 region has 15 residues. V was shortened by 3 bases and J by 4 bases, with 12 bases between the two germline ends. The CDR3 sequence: CASSPGFSRTGELFF. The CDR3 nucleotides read TGTGCCAGCTCACCGGGCTTCAGCCGCACCGGGGAGCTGTTTTTT. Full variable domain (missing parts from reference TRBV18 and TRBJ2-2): NAGVMQNPRHLVRRRGQEARLRCSPMKGHSHVYWYRQLPEEGLKFMVYLQKENIIDESGMPKERFSAEFPKEGPSILRIQQVVRGDSAAYFCASSPGFSRTGELFFGEGSRLTVL.

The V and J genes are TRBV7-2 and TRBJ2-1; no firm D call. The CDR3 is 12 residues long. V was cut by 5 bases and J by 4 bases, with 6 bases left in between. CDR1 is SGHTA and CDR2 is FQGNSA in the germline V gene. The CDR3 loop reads CASSIKYNEQFF. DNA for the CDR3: TGTGCCAGCAGCATAAAATACAATGAGCAGTTCTTC. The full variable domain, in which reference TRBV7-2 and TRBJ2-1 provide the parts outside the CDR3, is GAGVSQSPSNKVTEKGKDVELRCDPISGHTALYWYRQSLGQGLEFLIYFQGNSAPDKSGLPSDRFSAERTGGSVSTLTIQRTQQEDSAVYLCASSIKYNEQFFGPGTRLTVL.

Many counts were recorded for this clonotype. The CDR3 nucleotides are TGCGCCAGCGGCATCGGGGGCTACAATGAGCAGTTCTTC. Residues: CASGIGGYNEQFF. The V gene is TRBV5-1, the J gene TRBJ2-1, with D maybe TRBD2 (6 bases). Looked up from germline, CDR1 is SGHRS and CDR2 is YFSETQ. This CDR3 is 13 amino acids long. Trimming removed 7 bases at V and 3 bases at J, with 11 bases between.

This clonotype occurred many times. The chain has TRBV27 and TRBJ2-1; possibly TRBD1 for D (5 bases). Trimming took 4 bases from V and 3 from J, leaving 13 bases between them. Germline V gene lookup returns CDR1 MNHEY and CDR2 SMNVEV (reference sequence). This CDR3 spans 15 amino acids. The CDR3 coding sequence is TGTGCCAGCAGTTCTGGGGCCCTCTACTACAATGAGCAGTTCTTC. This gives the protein CASSSGALYYNEQFF.

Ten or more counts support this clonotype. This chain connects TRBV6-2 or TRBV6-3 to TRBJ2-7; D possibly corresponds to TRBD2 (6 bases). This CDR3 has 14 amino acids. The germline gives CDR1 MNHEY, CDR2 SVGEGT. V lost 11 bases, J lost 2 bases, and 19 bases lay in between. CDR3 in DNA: TGTGCCGGGGAGGCCTCGGACGGAACCTACGAGCAGTACTTC. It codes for CAGEASDGTYEQYF.

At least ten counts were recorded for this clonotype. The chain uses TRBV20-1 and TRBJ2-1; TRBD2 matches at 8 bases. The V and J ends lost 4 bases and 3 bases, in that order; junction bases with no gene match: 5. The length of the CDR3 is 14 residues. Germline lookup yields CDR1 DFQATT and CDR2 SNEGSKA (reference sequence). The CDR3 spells CSAIAGGGYNEQFF. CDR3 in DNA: TGCAGTGCTATCGCGGGGGGAGGCTACAATGAGCAGTTCTTC.

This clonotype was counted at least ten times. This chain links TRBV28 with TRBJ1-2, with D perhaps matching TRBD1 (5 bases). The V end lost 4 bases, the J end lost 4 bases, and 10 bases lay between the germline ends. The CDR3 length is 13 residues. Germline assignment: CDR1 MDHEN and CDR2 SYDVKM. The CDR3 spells CASSSWGVYGYTF. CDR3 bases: TGTGCCAGCAGTTCCTGGGGGGTCTATGGCTACACCTTC.

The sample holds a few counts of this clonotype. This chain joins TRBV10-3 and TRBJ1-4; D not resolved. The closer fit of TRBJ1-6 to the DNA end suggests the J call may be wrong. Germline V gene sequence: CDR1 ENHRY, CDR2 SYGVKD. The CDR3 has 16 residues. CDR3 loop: CATTKDLSSYNSPLHF. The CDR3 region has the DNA TGTGCCACCACCAAAGACCTGAGCTCCTATAATTCACCCCTCCACTTT.

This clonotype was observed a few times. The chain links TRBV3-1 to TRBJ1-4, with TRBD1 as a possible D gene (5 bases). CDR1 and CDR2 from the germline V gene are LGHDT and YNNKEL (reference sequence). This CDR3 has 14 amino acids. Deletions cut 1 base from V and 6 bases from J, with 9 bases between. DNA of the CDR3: TGTGCCAGCAGCCAAGCAGGGAGGGATGAAAAACTGTTTTTT. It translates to CASSQAGRDEKLFF.

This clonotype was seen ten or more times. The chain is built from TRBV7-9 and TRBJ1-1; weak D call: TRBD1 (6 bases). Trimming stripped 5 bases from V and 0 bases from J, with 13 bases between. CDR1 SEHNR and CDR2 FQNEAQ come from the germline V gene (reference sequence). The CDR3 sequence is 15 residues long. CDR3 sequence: CASSPSDSMNTEAFF. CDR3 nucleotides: TGTGCCAGCAGCCCCTCGGACAGTATGAACACTGAAGCTTTCTTT.